The 29 T cell receptor beta chains presented below share a single source sample, sequenced in a study of shared clonotypes between healthy human individuals. Sequencing used immunoSEQ multiplex PCR; TCRdb keeps in-frame clones, though not all of them. Of over a million clones detected, roughly 96% appear once; the ten largest clones hold roughly 1.2%. Sequencing was performed on naive CD4+ T cells sorted from blood. The sample's subset: CD45RA+ positively selected. These receptors all stem from a man aged 25 to 40 in good health.

Details on this clone: The same CDR3 can be traced to other DNA sequences in this sample. The chain is built from TRBV7-9 and TRBJ1-2, with D possibly TRBD1 on 5 matching bases. V lost 1 base to trimming and J lost 8 bases, with 8 bases between them. In germline, CDR1 is SEHNR, CDR2 FQNEAQ (reference sequence). The CDR3 extends over 12 amino acids. The CDR3 nucleotides are TGTGCCAGCAGCTTAGTTGGGGACGGCTACACCTTC. Translating it yields CASSLVGDGYTF.

J is TRBJ2-5 and V is TRBV19; 15 nucleotides line up with TRBD2. V gave up 4 bases and J gave up 4 bases; unmatched junction bases: 1. The CDR3 covers 15 residues. Looked up from germline, CDR1 is LNHDA and CDR2 is SQIVND (reference sequence). This chain's CDR3 is CASSKGLAGGETQYF. The DNA for the CDR3 is TGTGCCAGTAGTAAGGGACTAGCGGGAGGAGAGACCCAGTACTTC.

The chain has TRBV19 and TRBJ2-2; no clear D. V lost 2 bases and J lost 2, with 12 bases in between. The CDR3 has 16 amino acids. Germline loops: CDR1 LNHDA, CDR2 SQIVND (reference sequence). CDR3 sequence (DNA): TGTGCCAGTAGTATAAAGCGTCAGATTAACACCGGGGAGCTGTTTTTT. Translated, it gives CASSIKRQINTGELFF.

The rearrangement joins TRBV28 to TRBJ2-1, with a weak D call TRBD2 (6 bases). Germline V gives CDR1 MDHEN, CDR2 SYDVKM. The CDR3 sequence is 17 residues long. Trimming stripped 4 bases from V and 3 bases from J, with 19 bases between. DNA of the CDR3: TGTGCCAGCAGTTCCTACGCTAGCGAGACAATCTACAATGAGCAGTTCTTC. Translating gives CASSSYASETIYNEQFF. Looking up the rest from reference TRBV28 and TRBJ2-1 gives the full variable domain: DVKVTQSSRYLVKRTGEKVFLECVQDMDHENMFWYRQDPGLGLRLIYFSYDVKMKEKGDIPEGYSVSREKKERFSLILESASTNQTSMYLCASSSYASETIYNEQFFGPGTRLTVL.

Only a few counts were recorded for this clone. Other nucleotide sequences in the sample specify the same CDR3. The chain employs TRBV7-9 and TRBJ1-1, with TRBD1 identical over 8 bases. This CDR3 is 14 amino acids long. Germline CDR1 SEHNR, CDR2 FQNEAQ (reference sequence). Trimming removed 3 bases from V and 0 bases from J; junction bases left unmatched: 0. The CDR3 DNA is TGTGCCAGCAGCTTGGGACAGGTGAACACTGAAGCTTTCTTT. This translates into CASSLGQVNTEAFF.

The gene calls are TRBV5-1 and TRBJ1-4, with D possibly matching TRBD1 (5 bases). There are 15 residues in the CDR3. V dropped 2 bases and J dropped 3 bases, with 11 bases sitting between them. Germline V gene lookup returns CDR1 SGHRS and CDR2 YFSETQ. CDR3 DNA sequence: TGCGCCAGCAGCTTAACAGGTTTAGCTAATGAAAAACTGTTTTTT. As protein: CASSLTGLANEKLFF.

V gene TRBV7-2 combines with J gene TRBJ2-1; D uncertain. The CDR3 has 14 residues. Germline CDR1 reads SGHTA; CDR2 reads FQGNSA. V lost 7 bases to trimming and J lost 7 bases, with 17 bases between them. The DNA for the CDR3 is TGTGCCAGCACCCATGGGATCCTGAGGAATGAGCAGTTCTTC. Encoded protein: CASTHGILRNEQFF.

V is TRBV7-9 and J is TRBJ2-1; 7 bases are a match to TRBD2. The trim removed 5 bases at V and 1 base at J, leaving 11 bases unmatched. The CDR3 runs to 17 residues. The germline V gene encodes CDR1 SEHNR and CDR2 FQNEAQ (reference sequence). The CDR3 nucleotides are TGTGCCAGCAGCCGACTAAGGGAGCGGGGTTCCTACAATGAGCAGTTCTTC. Translated, it gives CASSRLRERGSYNEQFF.

The V call is TRBV27, the J call TRBJ2-1, with D possibly TRBD2 on 6 matching bases. V was trimmed by 2 bases and J by 7 bases, leaving 15 bases between them. The CDR3 has 15 residues. Germline values: CDR1 MNHEY, CDR2 SMNVEV (reference sequence). DNA of the CDR3: TGTGCCAGCAGTTTACGGCGGCTGGAGGGTAATGAGCAGTTCTTC. Its translation is CASSLRRLEGNEQFF.

V gene TRBV29-1 combines with J gene TRBJ2-5, with D unresolved. The length of the CDR3 is 13 residues. V shed 6 bases and J shed 2 bases, with 13 bases lying between them. CDR1 and CDR2 from the germline V gene are SQVTM and ANQGSEA. As DNA, the CDR3 is TGCAGCGTCGCGATCGGGCAGCAAGAGACCCAGTACTTC. Encoded protein: CSVAIGQQETQYF.

The chain combines TRBV18 with TRBJ1-5, with a possible D match to TRBD1 (5 bases). This CDR3 contains 15 residues. V lost 6 bases, J lost 1 base, and 13 bases lay in between. Per germline, CDR1 KGHSH and CDR2 LQKENI. The CDR3 DNA sequence: TGTGCCAGCTCGCTTTGGGGGGAGAGCAATCAGCCCCAGCATTTT. Protein: CASSLWGESNQPQHF. The whole variable domain, remainder taken from reference TRBV18 and TRBJ1-5, is NAGVMQNPRHLVRRRGQEARLRCSPMKGHSHVYWYRQLPEEGLKFMVYLQKENIIDESGMPKERFSAEFPKEGPSILRIQQVVRGDSAAYFCASSLWGESNQPQHFGDGTRLSIL.

This clone was seen only once. The chain is built from TRBV5-4 and TRBJ1-1; the match to TRBD1 covers 8 bases. The CDR3 is 13 residues long. Germline loops: CDR1 SGHNT, CDR2 YYREEE (reference sequence). The ends lost 2 bases at V and 5 bases at J; junction bases unmatched: 2. The CDR3, as DNA: TGTGCCAGCAGCTTCAGGGGGCGGACTGAAGCTTTCTTT. It translates to CASSFRGRTEAFF.

The V and J genes are TRBV4-3 and TRBJ2-7; D unclear. The CDR3 runs to 14 residues. V dropped 0 bases and J dropped 1 base, with 7 bases sitting between them. Looked up from germline, CDR1 is LGHNA and CDR2 is YSLEER. This CDR3 is CASSQDAGSYEQYF. Written as DNA, the CDR3 is TGCGCCAGCAGCCAAGATGCTGGATCCTACGAGCAGTACTTC.

The CDR3 DNA reads as TGTGCCAGCAGCTTAAATGACAGGTTTCGGTACAATGAGCAGTTCTTC. It is translated as CASSLNDRFRYNEQFF. The chain carries TRBV7-8 and TRBJ2-1, with TRBD1 as a possible D gene (6 bases). Germline lookup yields CDR1 SGHVS and CDR2 FQNEAQ. V was shortened by 2 bases and J by 4 bases, with 15 bases between the two germline ends. This CDR3 region has 16 residues. Supplemented by reference TRBV7-8 and TRBJ2-1, the full variable domain reads GAGVSQSPRYKVAKRGQDVALRCDPISGHVSLFWYQQALGQGPEFLTYFQNEAQLDKSGLPSDRFFAERPEGSVSTLKIQRTQQEDSAVYLCASSLNDRFRYNEQFFGPGTRLTVL.

The rearrangement uses TRBV11-2 and TRBJ2-1; the match to TRBD2 covers 8 bases. Germline-derived CDR1 and CDR2 are SGHAT and FQNNGV. There are 13 residues in the CDR3. The CDR3 DNA reads TGTGCATACGGGAGCGGGAGAGGGGATGAGCAGTTCTTC. Its protein product is CAYGSGRGDEQFF.

V and J are TRBV6-1 and TRBJ2-7; 8 bases agree with TRBD2. This CDR3 is 14 amino acids long. The junction had 4 bases not matched to a gene; V was cut back by 6 bases and J by 0 bases. The germline V gene has CDR1 MNHNS and CDR2 SASEGT. The chain's CDR3 is CASRRTSSSYEQYF. The CDR3 coding sequence is TGTGCCAGCAGGAGGACTAGCTCCTCCTACGAGCAGTACTTC.

The chain links TRBV5-4 to TRBJ1-2; weak D call: TRBD1 (6 bases). Germline CDR1 and CDR2: SGHNT and YYREEE (reference sequence). The CDR3 totals 16 residues. V dropped 4 bases and J dropped 4 bases, with 20 bases sitting between them. The CDR3 DNA reads TGTGCCAGCAGCAAACCACAGGGCTCATTATCCTATGGCTACACCTTC. Translation: CASSKPQGSLSYGYTF.

This clone has only one observation. The chain combines TRBV12-5 with TRBJ2-3, with 9 nucleotides matching TRBD2. The germline gives CDR1 LGHNT, CDR2 FRNRAP. The CDR3 extends over 17 amino acids. J lost 4 bases, V lost 0 bases, and 8 bases had no gene match. CDR3 sequence: CASGLVHGGRVADTQYF. As DNA, the CDR3 is TGTGCTAGTGGTTTGGTACATGGCGGGAGGGTTGCAGATACGCAGTATTTT.

V gene TRBV27 combines with J gene TRBJ2-1, with D possibly TRBD2 on 7 matching bases. Trimming took off 5 bases at V and 5 bases at J, with 16 bases between the two ends. Germline lookup yields CDR1 MNHEY and CDR2 SMNVEV (reference sequence). The CDR3 contains 15 residues. The CDR3 DNA follows: TGTGCCAGCAGTGGGAGGGGGGGCGCCCACAATGAGCAGTTCTTC. This translates into CASSGRGGAHNEQFF.

As to this clone: Other DNA sequences in the same sample also yield this CDR3. The V gene is TRBV18, the J gene TRBJ1-5; D gene uncertain. V was cut by 2 bases and J by 5 bases, with 4 bases left in between. This CDR3 comprises 12 residues. CDR1 is KGHSH and CDR2 is LQKENI in the germline V gene. The DNA for the CDR3 is TGTGCCAGCTCACCAAAAGATCAGCCCCAGCATTTT. Its protein is CASSPKDQPQHF.

This chain links TRBV10-3 with TRBJ2-2; no definite D call. The germline V and J ends were trimmed by 4 bases and 1 base, with 10 bases remaining between them. In germline, CDR1 is ENHRY, CDR2 SYGVKD. The CDR3 runs 15 residues. The CDR3 is CAISGSRGNTGELFF. CDR3 nucleotide sequence: TGTGCCATCAGTGGGTCGAGAGGGAACACCGGGGAGCTGTTTTTT.

This chain connects TRBV11-2 to TRBJ2-7, with 11 bases fitting TRBD1. This CDR3 has 16 residues. CDR1 is SGHAT, CDR2 FQNNGV, per germline. V dropped 5 bases and J dropped 2; count of bases not matched to a gene: 8. The CDR3 DNA is TGTGCCAGCAGCGCTTTAGGGGGACAGGGGGCCTACGAGCAGTACTTC. It specifies CASSALGGQGAYEQYF. Using reference TRBV11-2 and TRBJ2-7 for the parts outside the CDR3, the full variable domain is EAGVAQSPRYKIIEKRQSVAFWCNPISGHATLYWYQQILGQGPKLLIQFQNNGVVDDSQLPKDRFSAERLKGVDSTLKIQPAKLEDSAVYLCASSALGGQGAYEQYFGPGTRLTVT.

The genes are TRBV19 and TRBJ1-3; D unresolved. The CDR3 has 15 amino acids. Germline CDR1 and CDR2: LNHDA and SQIVND (reference sequence). Trimming stripped 7 bases from V and 0 bases from J, with 13 bases between. CDR3 protein: CASTSKMDSGNTIYF. The CDR3 DNA is TGTGCCAGTACCAGCAAAATGGACTCTGGAAACACCATATATTTT.

The rearrangement joins TRBV6-6 to TRBJ1-4, with D possibly TRBD1 on 5 matching bases. V shed 5 bases and J shed 8 bases, with 15 bases lying between them. Germline V CDR1 and CDR2: MNHNY, SVGAGI (reference sequence). CDR3 length: 14 amino acids. CDR3 loop: CASSPAGTDEKLFF. CDR3 coding DNA: TGTGCCAGCAGTCCTGCAGGGACGGACGAAAAACTGTTTTTT.

The chain employs TRBV28 and TRBJ2-1; D remains unclear. CDR3 length: 13 amino acids. The germline gives CDR1 MDHEN, CDR2 SYDVKM. V was shortened by 10 bases and J by 9 bases, with 19 bases between the two germline ends. CDR3 residues: CATSAHKLGEQFF. The CDR3 DNA follows: TGTGCCACGTCTGCGCATAAGTTGGGTGAGCAGTTCTTC.

V is TRBV6-1 and J is TRBJ2-7, with no clear D. Germline CDR1 reads MNHNS; CDR2 reads SASEGT. The V end was cut by 6 bases, the J end by 3 bases, with 6 bases between. This CDR3 has 11 amino acids. The CDR3 sequence: CASRMIYEQYF. CDR3 DNA sequence: TGTGCCAGCAGGATGATCTACGAGCAGTACTTC.

The chain combines TRBV30 with TRBJ2-1; 12 nucleotides agree with TRBD2. Unmatched junction bases numbered 10, after V lost 7 bases and J lost 9 bases. The CDR3 consists of 14 residues. The germline V gene encodes CDR1 GTSNPN and CDR2 SVGIG (reference sequence). CDR3 in amino acids: CASRTSGNTGEQFF. The CDR3 DNA reads TGTGCCTCCCGGACTAGCGGGAATACTGGTGAGCAGTTCTTC.

The chain joins TRBV7-9 to TRBJ2-7; 9 bases map to TRBD2. Germline trimming cut 4 bases from V and 6 bases from J; bases unmatched to any gene: 13. The CDR3 runs to 16 residues. Germline CDR1 and CDR2: SEHNR and FQNEAQ (reference sequence). The chain's CDR3 is CASSSNFGGRAREQYF. Here the CDR3 DNA reads TGTGCCAGCAGCTCGAATTTTGGCGGGAGGGCCCGCGAGCAGTACTTC.

The chain carries TRBV15 and TRBJ1-1; D gene unclear. The germline V gene has CDR1 LNHNV and CDR2 YYDKDF (reference sequence). This CDR3 has 17 amino acids. V shed 0 bases and J shed 4 bases, with 18 bases lying between them. The CDR3 bases are TGTGCCACCAGCAGAGACCTGGGAATCGAGAAGGGCACTGAAGCTTTCTTT. Its translation is CATSRDLGIEKGTEAFF.